The 21 T cell receptor beta chains below were found in one sample sequenced in a study of T cells after yellow fever vaccination. From the 5' RACE reads, TCRdb called clonotypes with MiXCR, one entry per CDR3 protein. The data show approximately 610,000 distinct CDR3 sequences, about a sixth seen once. This specimen was PBMCs, taken around 5 days after the first yellow fever vaccination. The receptors stem from a man aged 18 to 29 who received the YFV17D yellow fever vaccine.

This clonotype was seen a few times. The chain couples TRBV7-9 to TRBJ2-5; unclear D gene. The CDR3 loop spans 12 amino acids. Trimming took 0 bases from V and 7 from J, leaving 6 bases between them. Germline V gene sequence: CDR1 SEHNR, CDR2 FQNEAQ (reference sequence). This CDR3 reads CASSLARWTQYF. The CDR3 nucleotides are TGTGCCAGCAGCTTAGCACGGTGGACCCAGTACTTC.

The sample holds many counts of this clonotype. The CDR3 loop reads CASSLDRGQDEQFF. CDR3 sequence (DNA): TGCGCCAGCAGCTTGGACAGGGGGCAGGATGAGCAGTTCTTC. The genes are TRBV5-1 and TRBJ2-1, with 9 bases fitting TRBD1. The CDR3 is made up of 14 amino acids. Germline lookup yields CDR1 SGHRS and CDR2 YFSETQ. Unmatched junction bases numbered 3, after V lost 0 bases and J lost 8 bases.

The DNA for the CDR3 is TGTGCCAGCAGCTCGACATACTTGGGCGAGCAGTACTTC. Translating gives CASSSTYLGEQYF. The rearrangement uses TRBV11-2 and TRBJ2-7; D call uncertain. Germline lookup yields CDR1 SGHAT and CDR2 FQNNGV. V lost 4 bases, J lost 6 bases, and 13 bases lay in between. The CDR3 covers 13 residues.

This chain connects TRBV29-1 to TRBJ2-7, with 7 bases lining up with TRBD1. Germline V gene sequence: CDR1 SQVTM, CDR2 ANQGSEA. This CDR3 comprises 14 residues. V gave up 4 bases and J gave up 7 bases; unmatched junction bases: 13. The CDR3 loop is CSVVRDSILWEQYF. DNA for the CDR3: TGCAGCGTTGTAAGGGACAGTATTTTGTGGGAGCAGTACTTC.

This clonotype appeared once. The chain joins TRBV7-8 to TRBJ2-7; the D gene is possibly TRBD2 (5 bases). The V end lost 5 bases, the J end lost 4 bases, and 18 bases lay between the germline ends. This CDR3 has 15 amino acids. Germline V gene sequence: CDR1 SGHVS, CDR2 FQNEAQ. This chain's CDR3 is CASSPRRLNPYEQYF. The DNA for the CDR3 is TGTGCCAGCAGCCCGCGGAGGCTGAATCCGTACGAGCAGTACTTC.

The CDR3 coding sequence is TGTGCCAGCAGCTTATCAGGCCTCTCCGAGCAGTACTTC. This translates into CASSLSGLSEQYF. The chain uses TRBV7-2 and TRBJ2-7; D is ambiguous. V was trimmed by 2 bases and J by 6 bases, leaving 11 bases between them. Germline CDR1 SGHTA, CDR2 FQGNSA. This CDR3 comprises 13 residues.

The V call is TRBV4-3, the J call TRBJ1-3; D is unclear. CDR3 length equals 13 residues. CDR1 LGHNA and CDR2 YSLEER come from the germline V gene. Trimming pared 0 bases from V and 4 bases from J, leaving 4 bases between. The CDR3 DNA reads as TGCGCCAGCAGCCAAGACGAAGGAAACACCATATATTTT. Protein: CASSQDEGNTIYF.

The chain recombines TRBV7-2 with TRBJ1-2; 9 bases fit TRBD1. Germline lookup yields CDR1 SGHTA and CDR2 FQGNSA. J lost 7 bases, V lost 4 bases, and 13 bases had no gene match. This CDR3 is 16 amino acids long. In nucleotides, the CDR3 is TGTGCCAGCAGCTCCCATGCCCGGGACAGGGCGCGTGGCTACACCTTC. This translates into CASSSHARDRARGYTF.

This clonotype was seen a handful of times. The CDR3 DNA sequence: TGCAGTGCTAACGACAAATCTCACTATGGCTACACCTTC. This codes for CSANDKSHYGYTF. The V and J genes are TRBV20-1 and TRBJ1-2; D is uncertain. Germline lookup yields CDR1 DFQATT and CDR2 SNEGSKA (reference sequence). The V and J ends lost 4 bases and 3 bases respectively, with 12 bases between them. CDR3 length: 13 amino acids.

CDR3 protein: CASSLMAGESYEQYF. The CDR3 nucleotides are TGTGCCAGCAGCTTAATGGCAGGTGAATCCTACGAGCAGTACTTC. This chain uses TRBV7-6 with TRBJ2-7; no clear D. CDR1 is SGHVS and CDR2 is FNYEAQ in the germline V gene. V was clipped by 2 bases and J by 1 base, with 12 bases between them. The CDR3 is made up of 15 amino acids.

The chain recombines TRBV4-3 with TRBJ1-2, with TRBD1 matching over 7 bases. Trimming cost V 4 bases and J 2 bases; bases outside gene matches: 10. There are 16 residues in the CDR3. The germline CDR1 and CDR2 sequences are LGHNA and YSLEER. The CDR3 loop reads CASSPLKTGTNYGYTF. Written as DNA, the CDR3 is TGCGCCAGCAGCCCCCTTAAGACAGGGACAAACTATGGCTACACCTTC.

The chain couples TRBV6-2 or TRBV6-3 to TRBJ1-5; D gene ambiguous. The CDR3 loop spans 16 amino acids. The V gene's germline CDR1 is MNHEY and CDR2 SVGEGT. V shed 0 bases and J shed 1 base, with 10 bases lying between them. The CDR3 loop reads CASSYSGILSNQPQHF. The CDR3 DNA reads as TGTGCCAGCAGTTACTCGGGGATACTAAGCAATCAGCCCCAGCATTTT.

The V and J genes are TRBV5-1 and TRBJ2-3; 9 bases are a match to TRBD1. The junction had 10 bases not matched to a gene; V was cut back by 4 bases and J by 4 bases. Germline CDR1 is SGHRS and CDR2 is YFSETQ. This CDR3 is built from 16 residues. CDR3 protein: CASSKDRGVVADTQYF. In nucleotides, the CDR3 is TGCGCCAGCAGCAAGGACAGGGGTGTTGTCGCAGATACGCAGTATTTT.

This clonotype was found a few times. The rearrangement uses TRBV12-3 or TRBV12-4 and TRBJ2-5; 9 nucleotides agree with TRBD1. The CDR3 runs to 13 residues. With 9 bases clipped from V and 5 bases from J, the junction kept 7 bases outside the gene matches. The CDR3 DNA reads as TGTGCCAGTTCGACAGGGGGATTGGAGACCCAGTACTTC. Amino acid sequence: CASSTGGLETQYF.

In its sample, this clonotype was seen a few times. The V and J genes are TRBV7-2 and TRBJ2-5; D is possibly TRBD1 or TRBD2 (5 bases each). The germline V gene has CDR1 SGHTA and CDR2 FQGNSA. This CDR3 has 15 amino acids. The ends were cut back, 5 bases at V and 4 bases at J, with 17 bases in the middle. CDR3 region: CASSPPPLRGETQYF. In DNA form, the CDR3 reads TGTGCCAGCAGCCCACCACCCTTGAGGGGAGAGACCCAGTACTTC.

This clonotype was counted a few times. The chain uses TRBV6-2 or TRBV6-3 and TRBJ2-7; 9 nucleotides line up with TRBD1. In germline, CDR1 is MNHEY, CDR2 SVGEGT. There are 15 residues in the CDR3. V lost 0 bases to trimming and J lost 5 bases; unmatched junction nucleotides: 5. DNA for the CDR3: TGTGCCAGCAGTTACTCCCTGGACAGGGGCGACGAGCAGTACGTC. It codes for CASSYSLDRGDEQYV.

This clonotype was detected ten times or more. The chain combines TRBV10-3 with TRBJ2-1; 7 nucleotides line up with TRBD1. The CDR3 runs to 18 residues. With 0 bases clipped from V and 0 bases from J, the junction kept 8 bases outside the gene matches. CDR1 and CDR2 from the germline V gene are ENHRY and SYGVKD. The CDR3 sequence is CAISESRYRGPSYNEQFF. CDR3 nucleotides: TGTGCCATCAGTGAGTCGCGATACAGGGGACCCTCCTACAATGAGCAGTTCTTC.

This clonotype was found a few times. The J gene is TRBJ2-3, the V gene TRBV10-3, with 10 nucleotides matching TRBD2. This CDR3 comprises 15 residues. The V gene end was trimmed by 6 bases and the J gene end by 2 bases; junction bases not matched to a gene: 5. Germline V gene lookup returns CDR1 ENHRY and CDR2 SYGVKD. The CDR3 bases are TGTGCCATCAGCGCTAGCGGGGGTACCACAGATACGCAGTATTTT. Translation: CAISASGGTTDTQYF.

V and J are TRBV7-2 and TRBJ2-1; the match to TRBD2 covers 13 bases. The germline gives CDR1 SGHTA, CDR2 FQGNSA. CDR3 length: 16 residues. V lost 5 bases, J lost 8 bases, and 9 bases stayed unmatched. CDR3 nucleotide sequence: TGTGCCAGCAGCCCAACTAGCGGGGGGGCATTACATGAGCAGTTCTTC. Protein sequence: CASSPTSGGALHEQFF.

This clonotype was counted at least ten times. V gene TRBV5-1 combines with J gene TRBJ2-1; unclear D gene. The CDR3 runs to 14 residues. The germline V and J ends were trimmed by 1 base and 0 bases, with 5 bases remaining between them. Looked up from germline, CDR1 is SGHRS and CDR2 is YFSETQ. CDR3 sequence (DNA): TGCGCCAGCAGCTTGCAGAGCTCCTACAATGAGCAGTTCTTC. Translated, it gives CASSLQSSYNEQFF.

The V call is TRBV6-1, the J call TRBJ1-2; D is possibly TRBD1 (5 bases). The CDR3 runs 14 residues. V dropped 0 bases and J dropped 4 bases, with 9 bases sitting between them. Germline V gives CDR1 MNHNS, CDR2 SASEGT. CDR3: CASSEAGGIYGYTF. The CDR3, as DNA: TGTGCCAGCAGTGAAGCCGGGGGAATCTATGGCTACACCTTC.